The clone carrying this TCR beta chain was detected once. This sample stems from a study of blood T cell repertoires in COVID-19. Data came from immunoSEQ multiplex PCR; TCRdb stores just in-frame clones and leaves some out. The sample lists a few hundred thousand clones, more than 75% occurring once. V trimming: 5 bases; J trimming: 5 bases; junction bases outside the gene matches: 17. This CDR3 has 17 residues. Looked up from germline, CDR1 is LNHDA and CDR2 is SQIVND (reference sequence). This TCR was sampled from a man between 60 and 75 years old who had recovered from COVID-19. Specimen: peripheral blood. This chain connects TRBV19 to TRBJ1-2; TRBD1 matches 7 bases. The CDR3: CASSSSVGTAWVYGYTF. CDR3 in DNA: TGTGCCAGTAGTTCGTCGGTCGGGACAGCCTGGGTGTATGGCTACACCTTC.